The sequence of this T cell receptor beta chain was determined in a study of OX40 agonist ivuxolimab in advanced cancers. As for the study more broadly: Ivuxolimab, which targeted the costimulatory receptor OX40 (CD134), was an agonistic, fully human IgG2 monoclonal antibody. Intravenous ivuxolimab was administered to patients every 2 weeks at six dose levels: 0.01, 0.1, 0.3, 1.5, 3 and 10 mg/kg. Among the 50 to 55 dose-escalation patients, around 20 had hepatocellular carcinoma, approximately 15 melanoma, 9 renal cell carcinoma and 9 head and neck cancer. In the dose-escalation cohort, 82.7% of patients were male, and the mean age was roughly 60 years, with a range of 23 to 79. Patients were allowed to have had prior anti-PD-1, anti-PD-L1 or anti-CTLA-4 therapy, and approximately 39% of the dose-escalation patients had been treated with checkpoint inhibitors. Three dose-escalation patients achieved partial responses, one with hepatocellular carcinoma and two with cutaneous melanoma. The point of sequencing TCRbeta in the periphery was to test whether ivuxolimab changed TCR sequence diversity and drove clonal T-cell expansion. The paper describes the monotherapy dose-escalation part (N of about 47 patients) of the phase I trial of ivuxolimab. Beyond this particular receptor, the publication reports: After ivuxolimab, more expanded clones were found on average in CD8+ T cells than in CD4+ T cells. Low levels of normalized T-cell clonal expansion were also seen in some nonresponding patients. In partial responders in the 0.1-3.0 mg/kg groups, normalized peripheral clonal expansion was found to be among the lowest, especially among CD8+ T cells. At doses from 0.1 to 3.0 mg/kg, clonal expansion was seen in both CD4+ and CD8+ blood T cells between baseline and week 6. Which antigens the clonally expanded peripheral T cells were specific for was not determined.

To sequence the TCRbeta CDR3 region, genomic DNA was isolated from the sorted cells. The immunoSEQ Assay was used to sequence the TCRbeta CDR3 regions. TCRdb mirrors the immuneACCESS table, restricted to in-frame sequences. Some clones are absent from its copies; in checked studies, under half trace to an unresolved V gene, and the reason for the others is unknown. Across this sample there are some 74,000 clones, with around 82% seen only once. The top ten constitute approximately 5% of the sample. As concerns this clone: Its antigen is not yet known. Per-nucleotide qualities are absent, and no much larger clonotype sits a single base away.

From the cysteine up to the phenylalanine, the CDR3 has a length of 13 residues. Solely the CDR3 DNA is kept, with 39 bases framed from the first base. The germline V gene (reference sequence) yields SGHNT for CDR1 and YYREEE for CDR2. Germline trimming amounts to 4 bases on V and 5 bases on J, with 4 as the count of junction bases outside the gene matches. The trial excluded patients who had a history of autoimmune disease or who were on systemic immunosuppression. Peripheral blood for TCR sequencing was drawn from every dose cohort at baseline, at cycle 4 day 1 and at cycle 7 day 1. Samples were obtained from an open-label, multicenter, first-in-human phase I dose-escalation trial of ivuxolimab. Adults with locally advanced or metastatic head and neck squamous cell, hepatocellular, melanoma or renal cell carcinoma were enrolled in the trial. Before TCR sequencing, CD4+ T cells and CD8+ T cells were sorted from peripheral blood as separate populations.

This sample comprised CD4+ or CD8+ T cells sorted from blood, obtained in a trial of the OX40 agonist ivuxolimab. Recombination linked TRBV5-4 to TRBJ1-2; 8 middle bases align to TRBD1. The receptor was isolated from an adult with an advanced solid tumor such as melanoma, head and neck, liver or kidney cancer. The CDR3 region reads CASSLGQEYGYTF. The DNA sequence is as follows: TGTGCCAGCAGCCTGGGACAGGAATATGGCTACACCTTC. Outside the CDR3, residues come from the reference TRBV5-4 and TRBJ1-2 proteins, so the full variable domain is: ETGVTQSPTHLIKTRGQQVTLRCSSQSGHNTVSWYQQALGQGPQFIFQYYREEENGRGNFPPRFSGLQFPNYSSELNVNALELDDSALYLCASSLGQEYGYTFGSGTRLTVV.